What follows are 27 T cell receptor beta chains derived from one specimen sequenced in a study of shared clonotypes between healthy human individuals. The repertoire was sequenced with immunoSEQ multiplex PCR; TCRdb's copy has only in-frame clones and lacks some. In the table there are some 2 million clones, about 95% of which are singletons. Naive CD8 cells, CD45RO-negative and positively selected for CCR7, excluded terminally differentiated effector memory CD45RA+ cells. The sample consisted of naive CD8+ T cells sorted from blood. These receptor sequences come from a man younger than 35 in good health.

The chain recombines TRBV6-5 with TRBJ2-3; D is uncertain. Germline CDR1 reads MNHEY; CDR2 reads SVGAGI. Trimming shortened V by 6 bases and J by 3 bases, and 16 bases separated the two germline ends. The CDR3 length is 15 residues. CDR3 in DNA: TGTGCCAGCAGGCCCATCTCACCAACTACAGATACGCAGTATTTT. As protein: CASRPISPTTDTQYF.

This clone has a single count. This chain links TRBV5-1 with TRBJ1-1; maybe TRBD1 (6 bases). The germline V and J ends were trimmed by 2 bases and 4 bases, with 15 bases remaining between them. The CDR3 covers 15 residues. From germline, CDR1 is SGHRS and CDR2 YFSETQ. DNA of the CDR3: TGCGCCAGCAGCTTTACAGGGTGGGAGAGCACTGAAGCTTTCTTT. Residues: CASSFTGWESTEAFF.

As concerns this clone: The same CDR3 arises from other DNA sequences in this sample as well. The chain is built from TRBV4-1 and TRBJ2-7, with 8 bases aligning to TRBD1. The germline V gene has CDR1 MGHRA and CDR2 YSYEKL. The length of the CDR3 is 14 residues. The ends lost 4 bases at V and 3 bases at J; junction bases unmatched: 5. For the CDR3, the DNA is TGCGCCAGCAGCCCTGGACAGGGAGTCTACGAGCAGTACTTC. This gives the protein CASSPGQGVYEQYF.

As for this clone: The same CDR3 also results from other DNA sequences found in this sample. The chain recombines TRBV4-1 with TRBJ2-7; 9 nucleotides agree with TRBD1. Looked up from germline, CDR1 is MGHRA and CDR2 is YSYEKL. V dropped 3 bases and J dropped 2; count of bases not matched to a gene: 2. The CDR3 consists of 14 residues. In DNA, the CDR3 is TGCGCCAGCAGCCACGGACAGGGGACCTACGAGCAGTACTTC. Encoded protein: CASSHGQGTYEQYF.

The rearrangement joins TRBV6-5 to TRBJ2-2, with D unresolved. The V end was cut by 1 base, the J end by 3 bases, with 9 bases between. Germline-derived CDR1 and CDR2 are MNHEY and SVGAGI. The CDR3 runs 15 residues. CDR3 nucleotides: TGTGCCAGCAGTTACTTGAGCAGCTACACCGGGGAGCTGTTTTTT. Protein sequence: CASSYLSSYTGELFF.

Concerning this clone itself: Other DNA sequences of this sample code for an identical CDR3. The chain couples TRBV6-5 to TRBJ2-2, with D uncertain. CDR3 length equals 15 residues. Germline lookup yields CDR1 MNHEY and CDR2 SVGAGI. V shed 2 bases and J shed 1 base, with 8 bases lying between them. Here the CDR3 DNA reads TGTGCCAGCAGTTACACCGGAGAGAACACCGGGGAGCTGTTTTTT. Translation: CASSYTGENTGELFF.

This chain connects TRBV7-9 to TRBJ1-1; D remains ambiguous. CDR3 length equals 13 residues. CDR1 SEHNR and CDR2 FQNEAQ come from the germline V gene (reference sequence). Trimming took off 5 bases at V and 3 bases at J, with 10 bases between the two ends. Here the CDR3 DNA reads TGTGCCAGCAGCACTGCTCTCGACACTGAAGCTTTCTTT. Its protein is CASSTALDTEAFF.

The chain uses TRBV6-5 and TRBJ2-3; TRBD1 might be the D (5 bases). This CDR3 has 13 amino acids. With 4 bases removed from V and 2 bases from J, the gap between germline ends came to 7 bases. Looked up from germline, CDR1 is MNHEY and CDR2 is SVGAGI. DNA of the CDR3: TGTGCCAGCAGTTCGGACAACACAGATACGCAGTATTTT. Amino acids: CASSSDNTDTQYF.

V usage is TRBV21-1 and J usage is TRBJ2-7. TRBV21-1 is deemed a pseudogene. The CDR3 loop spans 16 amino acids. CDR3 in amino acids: CASSKKGRDRDYEQYF. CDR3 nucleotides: TGTGCCAGCAGCAAAAAGGGGAGAGATCGTGACTACGAGCAGTACTTC.

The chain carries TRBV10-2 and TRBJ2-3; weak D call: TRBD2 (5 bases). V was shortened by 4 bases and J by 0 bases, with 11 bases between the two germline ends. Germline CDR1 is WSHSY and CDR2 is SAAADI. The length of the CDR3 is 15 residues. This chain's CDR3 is CASSVTSGSTDTQYF. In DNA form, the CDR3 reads TGCGCCAGCAGTGTGACGAGCGGCAGCACAGATACGCAGTATTTT.

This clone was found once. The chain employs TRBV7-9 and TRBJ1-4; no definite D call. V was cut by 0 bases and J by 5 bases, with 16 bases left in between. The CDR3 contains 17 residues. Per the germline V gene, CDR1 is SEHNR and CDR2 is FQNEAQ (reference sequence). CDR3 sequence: CASSLAVMEGLNEKLFF. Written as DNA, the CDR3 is TGTGCCAGCAGCTTAGCCGTTATGGAGGGTCTGAATGAAAAACTGTTTTTT.

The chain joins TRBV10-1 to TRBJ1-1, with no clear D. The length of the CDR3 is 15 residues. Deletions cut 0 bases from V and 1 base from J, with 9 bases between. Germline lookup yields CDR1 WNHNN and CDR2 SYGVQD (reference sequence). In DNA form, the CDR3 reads TGCGCCAGCAGTGAGTCTGGGGAGTGGAACACTGAAGCTTTCTTT. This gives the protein CASSESGEWNTEAFF.

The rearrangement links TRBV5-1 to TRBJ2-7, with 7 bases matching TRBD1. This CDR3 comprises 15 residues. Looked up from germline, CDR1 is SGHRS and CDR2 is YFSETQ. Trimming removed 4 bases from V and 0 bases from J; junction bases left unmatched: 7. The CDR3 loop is CASSLRDSLSYEQYF. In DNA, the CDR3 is TGCGCCAGCAGCCTCCGGGACAGCCTCTCCTACGAGCAGTACTTC.

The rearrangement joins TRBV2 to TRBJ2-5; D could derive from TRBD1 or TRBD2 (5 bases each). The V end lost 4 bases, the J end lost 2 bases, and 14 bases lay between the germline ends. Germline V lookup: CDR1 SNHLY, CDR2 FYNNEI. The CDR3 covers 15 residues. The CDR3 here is CASSAGTEFQETQYF. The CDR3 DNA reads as TGTGCCAGCAGTGCAGGGACGGAATTTCAAGAGACCCAGTACTTC.

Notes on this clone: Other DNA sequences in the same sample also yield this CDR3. The CDR3 nucleotides are TGCGCCAGCAGCCAAGAGGGGGGAACTGGGGCCAACGTCCTGACTTTC. It translates to CASSQEGGTGANVLTF. This sequence joins TRBV4-1 and TRBJ2-6, with TRBD2 as a possible D gene (6 bases). CDR3 length equals 16 residues. The ends were cut back, 0 bases at V and 2 bases at J, with 8 bases in the middle. CDR1 and CDR2 (germline): MGHRA, YSYEKL.

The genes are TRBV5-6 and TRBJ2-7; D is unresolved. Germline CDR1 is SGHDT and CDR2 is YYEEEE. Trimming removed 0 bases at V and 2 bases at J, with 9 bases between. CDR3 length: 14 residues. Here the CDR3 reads CASSLAYQPYEQYF. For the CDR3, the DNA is TGTGCCAGCAGCTTGGCCTACCAACCCTACGAGCAGTACTTC. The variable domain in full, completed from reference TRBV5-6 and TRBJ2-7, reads DAGVTQSPTHLIKTRGQQVTLRCSPKSGHDTVSWYQQALGQGPQFIFQYYEEEERQRGNFPDRFSGHQFPNYSSELNVNALLLGDSALYLCASSLAYQPYEQYFGPGTRLTVT.

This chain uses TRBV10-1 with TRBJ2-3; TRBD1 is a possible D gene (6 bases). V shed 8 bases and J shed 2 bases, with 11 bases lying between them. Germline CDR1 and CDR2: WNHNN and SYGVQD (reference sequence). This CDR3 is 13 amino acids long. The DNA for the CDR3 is TGCGCCAGCTCAACAGGGAACACAGATACGCAGTATTTT. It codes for CASSTGNTDTQYF.

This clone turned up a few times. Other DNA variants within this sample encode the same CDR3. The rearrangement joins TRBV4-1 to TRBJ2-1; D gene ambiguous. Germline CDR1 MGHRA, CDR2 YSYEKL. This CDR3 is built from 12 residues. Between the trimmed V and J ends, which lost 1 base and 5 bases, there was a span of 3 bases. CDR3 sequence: CASSQGDNEQFF. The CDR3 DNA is TGCGCCAGCAGCCAAGGGGACAATGAGCAGTTCTTC.

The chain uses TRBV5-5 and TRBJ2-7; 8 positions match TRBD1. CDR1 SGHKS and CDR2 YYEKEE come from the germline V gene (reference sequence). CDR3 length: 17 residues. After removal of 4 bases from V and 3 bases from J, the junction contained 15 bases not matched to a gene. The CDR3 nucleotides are TGTGCCAGCAGCCCCGGGACAGGACATTTCTTTATCTACGAGCAGTACTTC. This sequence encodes CASSPGTGHFFIYEQYF.

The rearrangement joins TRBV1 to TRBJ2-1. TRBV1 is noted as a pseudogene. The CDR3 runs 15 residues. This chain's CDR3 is CTSSRDHLSYNEQFF. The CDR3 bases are TGCACCAGCAGCCGGGACCACCTCTCCTACAATGAGCAGTTCTTC.

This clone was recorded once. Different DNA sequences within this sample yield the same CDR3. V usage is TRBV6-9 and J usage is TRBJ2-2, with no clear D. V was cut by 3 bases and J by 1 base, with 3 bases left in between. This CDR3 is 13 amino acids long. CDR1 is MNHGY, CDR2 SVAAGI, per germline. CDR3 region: CASSYVNTGELFF. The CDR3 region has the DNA TGTGCCAGCAGTTACGTGAACACCGGGGAGCTGTTTTTT.

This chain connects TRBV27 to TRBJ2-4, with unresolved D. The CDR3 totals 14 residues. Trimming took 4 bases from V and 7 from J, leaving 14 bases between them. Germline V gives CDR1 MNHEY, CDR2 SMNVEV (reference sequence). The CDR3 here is CASSSGPSGNIQYF. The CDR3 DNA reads TGTGCCAGCAGTTCCGGGCCCTCCGGGAACATTCAGTACTTC.

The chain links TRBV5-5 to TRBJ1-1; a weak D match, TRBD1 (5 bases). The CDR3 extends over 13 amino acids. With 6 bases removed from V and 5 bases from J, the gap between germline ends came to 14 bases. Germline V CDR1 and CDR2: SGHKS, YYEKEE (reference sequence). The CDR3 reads CASTTGEGTEAFF. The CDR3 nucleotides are TGTGCCAGCACCACTGGAGAGGGGACTGAAGCTTTCTTT.

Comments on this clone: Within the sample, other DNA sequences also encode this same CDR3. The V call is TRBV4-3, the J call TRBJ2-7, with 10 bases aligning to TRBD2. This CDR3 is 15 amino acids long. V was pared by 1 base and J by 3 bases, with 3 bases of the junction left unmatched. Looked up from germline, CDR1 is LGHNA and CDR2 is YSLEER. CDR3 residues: CASSQGTSGFYEQYF. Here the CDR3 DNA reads TGCGCCAGCAGCCAAGGGACTAGCGGATTCTACGAGCAGTACTTC.

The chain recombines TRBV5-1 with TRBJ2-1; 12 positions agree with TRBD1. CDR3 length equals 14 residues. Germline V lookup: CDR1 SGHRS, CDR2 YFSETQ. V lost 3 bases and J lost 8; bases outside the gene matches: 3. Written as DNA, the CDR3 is TGCGCCAGCAGCTCCGGGACAGGGGGCGATGAGCAGTTCTTC. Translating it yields CASSSGTGGDEQFF.

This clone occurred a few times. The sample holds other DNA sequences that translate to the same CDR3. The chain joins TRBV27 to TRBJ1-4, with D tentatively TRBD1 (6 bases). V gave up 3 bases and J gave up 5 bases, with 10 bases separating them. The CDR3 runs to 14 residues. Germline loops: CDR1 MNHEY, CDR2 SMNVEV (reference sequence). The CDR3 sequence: CASSFQGSNEKLFF. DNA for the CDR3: TGTGCCAGCAGTTTTCAGGGGTCAAATGAAAAACTGTTTTTT.

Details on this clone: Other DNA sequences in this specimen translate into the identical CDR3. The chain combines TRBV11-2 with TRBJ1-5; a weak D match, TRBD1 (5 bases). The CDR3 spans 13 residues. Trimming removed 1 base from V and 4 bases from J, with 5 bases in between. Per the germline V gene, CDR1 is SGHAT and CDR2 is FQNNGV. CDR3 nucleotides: TGTGCCAGCAGCTTAGGACAGAATCAGCCCCAGCATTTT. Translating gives CASSLGQNQPQHF.